The rows below give T cell receptor beta chains drawn from one sample of a study of long-term antiretroviral therapy in people with HIV. Some clones are missing from TCRdb's copy, which holds only in-frame ones; the method was immunoSEQ multiplex PCR. The sample has 25,000 to 30,000 clones, over 85% seen once. Here the sequenced sample was unsorted PBMCs, taken 1.8 years after starting antiretroviral therapy. The receptors were sampled from a woman under 30 with HIV. Each CDR3 is given with its conserved first and last residue. Only part of the rows carry a size: once, few, many, or a class if the clone is expanded.

>-|TRBJ1-4|TRBV30
CAWSVGRRTLNEKLFF
>-|TRBJ2-3|TRBV2
CASSAGTSTDTQYF
>-|TRBJ2-5|TRBV27
CASSFIGQGAGETQYF
>few|TRBJ2-7|TRBV5-4
CASSRGQGAYEQYF
>-|TRBJ1-2|TRBV28
CASSRTGGYYGYTF
>-|TRBJ2-5|TRBV9
CASSSGQGGHETQYF
>-|TRBJ2-3|TRBV28
CASSRLDGTDTQYF
>few|TRBJ1-4|TRBV7-8
CASSKLPQIINEKLFF
>few|TRBJ1-2|TRBV5-8
CASSLEIRIPHLYGYTF
>-|TRBJ2-3|TRBV5-1
CASSLASASTDTQYF
>-|TRBJ2-7|TRBV29-1
CSVELQGPYEQYF
>-|TRBJ2-1|TRBV28
CATSDGGLNNEQFF
>-|TRBJ1-1|TRBV7-9
CASSLDRVGRNTEAFF
>-|TRBJ2-7|TRBV5-5
CASSEGATAPYEQYF
>-|TRBJ2-4|TRBV19
CASSRQGLAKNIQYF
>-|TRBJ1-2|TRBV6-1
CASSLGQTNYGYTF
>-|TRBJ2-2|TRBV6-4
CASSEEGLPSTGELFF
>-|TRBJ2-7|TRBV6-6
CATLGTESSYEQYF
>-|TRBJ2-1|TRBV11-2
CASSFRDPVPQQFF
>-|TRBJ2-7|TRBV5-1
CASSWSASGAVEEQYF
>-|TRBJ1-3|TRBV29-1
CSVGDRGRSGNTIYF
>-|TRBJ2-7|TRBV10-2
CASRPGLAGHEQYF
>-|TRBJ1-6|TRBV27
CASRTASSLHF
>-|TRBJ2-7|TRBV15
CATAPRSAGTGSSYEQYF
>-|TRBJ2-7|TRBV19
CASSAGGGGYEQYF
>-|TRBJ2-3|TRBV28
CASTIGTGSTDTQYF
>-|TRBJ2-3|TRBV7-3
CASSQQAGGITDTQYF
>-|TRBJ2-3|TRBV19
CASSLGQGATDTQYF
>-|TRBJ2-7|TRBV7-2
CASSSSSEQYF
>-|TRBJ2-7|TRBV5-4
CASSLGELEYEQYF
>-|TRBJ2-1|TRBV2
CASSEASRTGEQFF
>-|TRBJ2-3|TRBV7-9
CASSLGWGDDDTQYF
>few|TRBJ1-2|TRBV7-2
CASSLTGWDGYTF
>-|TRBJ1-5|TRBV27
CASSEGNGQPQHF
>-|TRBJ1-5|TRBV19
CASSTRDRDQPQHF
>-|TRBJ1-1|TRBV5-1
CASSLGQGGLEAFF
>-|TRBJ1-2|TRBV13
CASSPPDSYGYTF
>-|TRBJ2-3|TRBV4-3
CASSQDGGAGGPDTQYF
>-|TRBJ2-1|TRBV4-1
CASSQESHPYNEQFF
>-|TRBJ1-4|TRBV7-6
CASSGQPLVELFF
>-|TRBJ2-3|TRBV27
CASSDGNSVTQYF
>once|TRBJ2-5|TRBV5-1
CASSWDVQETQYF
>-|TRBJ2-1|TRBV5-6
CASSSSGTSGYNEQFF
>-|TRBJ2-7|TRBV27
CASSFGVGQGRLRGSYEQYF
>once|TRBJ2-2|TRBV29-1
CSVDRGASGELFF
>-|TRBJ2-7|TRBV7-8
CASSDGASNEQYF
>-|TRBJ2-3|TRBV6-4
CASSTGPTDTQYF
>-|TRBJ2-7|TRBV7-2
CASSLRGQGGYEQYF
>-|TRBJ2-1|TRBV11-3
CASSLGLTNEQFF
>-|TRBJ2-5|TRBV7-8
CASSLHRSAETQYF
>once|TRBJ1-4|TRBV28
CASRLTATGLNEKLFF
>few|TRBJ2-7|TRBV28
CASSPVGLGGEQYF
>once|TRBJ2-1|TRBV25-1
CASSELVYEQFF
>-|TRBJ2-7|TRBV7-9
CASSLLPGGQYF